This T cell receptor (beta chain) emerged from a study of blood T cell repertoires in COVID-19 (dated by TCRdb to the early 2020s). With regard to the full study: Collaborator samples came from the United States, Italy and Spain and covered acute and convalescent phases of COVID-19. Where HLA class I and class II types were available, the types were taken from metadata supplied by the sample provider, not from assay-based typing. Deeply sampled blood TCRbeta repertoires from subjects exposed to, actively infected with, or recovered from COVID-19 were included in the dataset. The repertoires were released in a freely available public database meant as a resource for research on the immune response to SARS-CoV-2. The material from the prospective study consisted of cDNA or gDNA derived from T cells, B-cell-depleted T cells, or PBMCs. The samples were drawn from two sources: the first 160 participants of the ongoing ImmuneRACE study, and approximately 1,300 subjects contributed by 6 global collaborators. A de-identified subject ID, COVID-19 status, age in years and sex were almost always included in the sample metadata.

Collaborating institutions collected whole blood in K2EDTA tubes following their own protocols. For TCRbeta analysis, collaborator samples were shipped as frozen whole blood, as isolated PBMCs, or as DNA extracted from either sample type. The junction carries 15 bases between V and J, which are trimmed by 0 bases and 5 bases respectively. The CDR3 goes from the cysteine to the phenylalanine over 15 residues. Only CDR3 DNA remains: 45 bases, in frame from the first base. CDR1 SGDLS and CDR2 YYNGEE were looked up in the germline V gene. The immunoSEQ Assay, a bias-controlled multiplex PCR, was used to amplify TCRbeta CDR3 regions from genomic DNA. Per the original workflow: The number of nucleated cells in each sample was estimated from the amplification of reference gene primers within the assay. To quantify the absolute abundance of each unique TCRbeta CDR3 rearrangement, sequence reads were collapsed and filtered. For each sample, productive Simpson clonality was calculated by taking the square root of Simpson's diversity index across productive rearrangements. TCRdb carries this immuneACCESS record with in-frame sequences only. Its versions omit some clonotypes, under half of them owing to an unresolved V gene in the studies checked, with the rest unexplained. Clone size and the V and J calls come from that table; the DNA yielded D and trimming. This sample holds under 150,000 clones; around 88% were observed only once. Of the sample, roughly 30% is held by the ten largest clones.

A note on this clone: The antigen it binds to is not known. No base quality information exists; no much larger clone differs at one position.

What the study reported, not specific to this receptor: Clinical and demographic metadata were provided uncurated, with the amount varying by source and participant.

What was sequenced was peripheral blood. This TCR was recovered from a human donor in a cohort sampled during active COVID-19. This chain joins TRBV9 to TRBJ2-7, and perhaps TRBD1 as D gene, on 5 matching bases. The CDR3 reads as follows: CASSVEVSGSHEQYF. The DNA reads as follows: TGTGCCAGCAGCGTAGAAGTCTCAGGGTCCCACGAGCAGTACTTC.